The rows below give T cell receptor beta chains drawn from one sample of a study of blood T cell repertoires in COVID-19. Sequenced by immunoSEQ multiplex PCR; TCRdb stores in-frame clones only, minus some. The sample yields 100,000 to 150,000 clones, approximately 84% seen once. The sample was peripheral blood. The receptors shown here come from a woman older than 75 with acute or convalescent COVID-19. Each CDR3 is given with its conserved first and last residue.

CDR3,J,V
CASSQGRGYSNQPQHF,TRBJ1-5,TRBV3-1/TRBV3-2
CASSQPWEGSGELFF,TRBJ2-2,TRBV4-1
CACRVEASTDTQYF,TRBJ2-3,TRBV30
CASSLAVRGGYTF,TRBJ1-2,TRBV12-3/TRBV12-4
CASSIGQSRETQYF,TRBJ2-5,TRBV19
CASSVDSTLTDTQYF,TRBJ2-3,TRBV9
CASSSAGTTFYEQYF,TRBJ2-7,TRBV7-2
CASKHPLAYEQYF,TRBJ2-7,TRBV7-2
CASRRTGGDAYGYTF,TRBJ1-2,TRBV6-5
CASSSNGLAGGETQYF,TRBJ2-5,TRBV7-2
CASRGGQNSPLHF,TRBJ1-6,TRBV27
CASSTGRGDNTEAFF,TRBJ1-1,TRBV19
CAISDPLEGTDTQYF,TRBJ2-3,TRBV10-3
CASSVASTGGAFF,TRBJ1-1,TRBV9
CASSYEVGAGPPYEQYF,TRBJ2-7,TRBV6-2/TRBV6-3
CASRAGLAGGPSAGELFF,TRBJ2-2,TRBV9
CASSRRLAGGVDEQFF,TRBJ2-1,TRBV27
CAWSSEGINHGNEKLFF,TRBJ1-4,TRBV30
CATMTGYGYTF,TRBJ1-2,TRBV19
CASSSSSNEQFF,TRBJ2-1,TRBV11-3
CASSLYEGGSSQETQYF,TRBJ2-5,TRBV5-1
CASSQGGGKGEAFF,TRBJ1-1,TRBV3-1/TRBV3-2
CASSMDSFYNEQFF,TRBJ2-1,TRBV19
CASSSTGAANYGYTF,TRBJ1-2,TRBV18
CASSPGTSGIPGYEQYF,TRBJ2-7,TRBV3-1/TRBV3-2
CASSLGQGPNYGYTF,TRBJ1-2,TRBV7-9
CASSPTGSSYEQYF,TRBJ2-7,TRBV7-9
CATSYNLPGTSGRKYEQYF,TRBJ2-7,TRBV15
CASNHQGGTEAFF,TRBJ1-1,TRBV5-1
CASSPARGAYGYTF,TRBJ1-2,TRBV5-1
CASSLGSQGPDSPLHF,TRBJ1-6,TRBV5-4
CASSHGLAGRAEQFF,TRBJ2-1,TRBV6-6
CASSQVLAGQETQYF,TRBJ2-5,TRBV4-3
CGVRPNPSGNTIYF,TRBJ1-3,TRBV30
CASREQGFMDGYTF,TRBJ1-2,TRBV19
CASSLGGGASGNTIYF,TRBJ1-3,TRBV5-1
CASSNGGAPETQYF,TRBJ2-5,TRBV7-7
CASRGQPWTGRSYEQYF,TRBJ2-7,TRBV6-7
CASSLRGTGPYEQYF,TRBJ2-7,TRBV5-8
CASRTGQGNYEQYF,TRBJ2-7,TRBV6-5
CATSRGQGPGNTIYF,TRBJ1-3,TRBV15
CASRAPGQFNQPQHF,TRBJ1-5,TRBV2
CASSLEGTGATEAFF,TRBJ1-1,TRBV13
CASSTGLAGGNEQFF,TRBJ2-1,TRBV7-2
CASSQDNWRGGRHEQFF,TRBJ2-1,TRBV14
CASSVGQQETQYF,TRBJ2-5,TRBV9